The 29 T cell receptor beta chains given below trace back to one sample, sequenced in a study of control samples from healthy donors and cancer patients. Clones were read by immunoSEQ multiplex PCR, and TCRdb kept only the in-frame ones, dropping some. In the table there are some 250,000 clones, roughly 82% of which are singletons. The sequencing sample was made of PBMCs. These receptors were obtained from a woman aged 60-75 years with lung cancer.

This chain joins TRBV24-1 and TRBJ1-1; no definite D call. The CDR3 covers 17 residues. The V gene lost 0 bases and the J gene lost 4 bases, with 17 bases spanning the gap. Germline V gene lookup returns CDR1 KGHDR and CDR2 SFDVKD. CDR3 nucleotide sequence: TGTGCCACCAGTGATTTGCTCTTCCTACTAACGGGCACTGAAGCTTTCTTT. It encodes CATSDLLFLLTGTEAFF.

CDR3 sequence reads: CASSPSLGPYEQYF. DNA of the CDR3: TGTGCCAGCAGCCCGAGCCTCGGCCCCTACGAGCAGTACTTC. The chain is built from TRBV11-2 and TRBJ2-7; no firm D call. CDR1 is SGHAT, CDR2 FQNNGV, per germline. V lost 5 bases to trimming and J lost 2 bases, with 13 bases between them. The CDR3 contains 14 residues.

This clone was picked up one time. The CDR3 reads CASSWGQGYNEQFF. The CDR3, as DNA: TGTGCCAGTAGTTGGGGACAGGGTTACAATGAGCAGTTCTTC. The chain links TRBV19 to TRBJ2-1, with 9 bases matching TRBD1. Trimming cost V 5 bases and J 4 bases; bases outside gene matches: 3. The V gene's germline CDR1 is LNHDA and CDR2 SQIVND (reference sequence). The CDR3 consists of 14 residues.

This sequence joins TRBV2 and TRBJ1-5; no reliable D call. Trimming removed 0 bases at V and 8 bases at J, with 8 bases between. The V gene's germline CDR1 is SNHLY and CDR2 FYNNEI. This CDR3 is 13 amino acids long. CDR3 nucleotide sequence: TGTGCCAGCAGTGAAGCTGGAGGGAAGCCCCAGCATTTT. As protein: CASSEAGGKPQHF.

This clone has just one count. The rearrangement uses TRBV5-6 and TRBJ2-1; 7 bases are shared with TRBD2. V gave up 0 bases and J gave up 4 bases; unmatched junction bases: 10. The CDR3 covers 17 residues. The germline gives CDR1 SGHDT, CDR2 YYEEEE. The CDR3: CASSLVSAGDLYNEQFF. CDR3 DNA sequence: TGTGCCAGCAGCTTGGTTTCCGCGGGGGACCTTTACAATGAGCAGTTCTTC.

The V call is TRBV19, the J call TRBJ2-2; D is ambiguous. CDR1 is LNHDA, CDR2 SQIVND, per germline (reference sequence). The CDR3 loop spans 13 amino acids. The V end was cut by 5 bases, the J end by 6 bases, with 10 bases between. DNA of the CDR3: TGTGCCAGTAGTTCTGTACCGGCCGGGGAGCTGTTTTTT. It specifies CASSSVPAGELFF.

The V and J genes are TRBV5-1 and TRBJ1-2, with 11 bases identical to TRBD1. The CDR3 spans 15 residues. CDR1 and CDR2 (germline): SGHRS, YFSETQ. Trimming at V came to 3 bases and at J to 9 bases, leaving 10 bases not matched to a gene. CDR3 in DNA: TGCGCCAGCAGCTCTTGGACAGGGGGCCGTTTCAGCTACACCTTC. Residues: CASSSWTGGRFSYTF.

The genes are TRBV24-1 and TRBJ2-1, with 14 bases fitting TRBD2. Germline assignment: CDR1 KGHDR and CDR2 SFDVKD. V was pared by 9 bases and J by 7 bases, with 7 bases of the junction left unmatched. The CDR3 totals 15 residues. CDR3 sequence: CATGGTSGSMNEQFF. CDR3 nucleotide sequence: TGTGCCACCGGGGGGACTAGCGGGAGTATGAATGAGCAGTTCTTC.

The chain recombines TRBV5-1 with TRBJ2-2; D unresolved. The ends were cut back, 0 bases at V and 7 bases at J, with 10 bases in the middle. The germline V gene has CDR1 SGHRS and CDR2 YFSETQ. This CDR3 is built from 14 residues. The CDR3, as DNA: TGCGCCAGCAGCTTGGCCGGTAGGGTCGGGGAGCTGTTTTTT. Protein sequence: CASSLAGRVGELFF.

The count of this clone is one. This sequence joins TRBV10-3 and TRBJ1-2, with D possibly matching TRBD1 (6 bases). CDR1 is ENHRY, CDR2 SYGVKD, per germline. V gave up 9 bases and J gave up 8 bases, with 13 bases separating them. The CDR3 is made up of 11 amino acids. The CDR3 sequence: CAIQGLEGYTF. DNA for the CDR3: TGTGCCATACAGGGCCTCGAGGGCTACACCTTC.

This clone showed up just a few times. The V and J genes are TRBV19 and TRBJ2-1, with TRBD2 matching 10 bases. The CDR3 is 15 residues long. V trimming: 5 bases; J trimming: 7 bases; junction bases outside the gene matches: 8. Germline CDR1 is LNHDA and CDR2 is SQIVND (reference sequence). CDR3 DNA sequence: TGTGCCAGTAGTGCCCTAGCGGGAGTGGGTAATGAGCAGTTCTTC. It encodes CASSALAGVGNEQFF.

The gene calls are TRBV7-8 and TRBJ2-3, with 7 bases aligning to TRBD2. The CDR3 is made up of 16 amino acids. With V trimmed by 1 base and J by 2 bases, 6 bases remained unmatched. CDR1 and CDR2 from the germline V gene are SGHVS and FQNEAQ. Written as DNA, the CDR3 is TGTGCCAGCAGCTTAGTCTCGGGGGGAGTCACAGATACGCAGTATTTT. This codes for CASSLVSGGVTDTQYF.

This chain uses TRBV19 with TRBJ2-5; D unresolved. Germline V gene lookup returns CDR1 LNHDA and CDR2 SQIVND (reference sequence). This CDR3 is 13 amino acids long. With 0 bases removed from V and 5 bases from J, the gap between germline ends came to 7 bases. The CDR3: CASSIEKWETQYF. As DNA, the CDR3 is TGTGCCAGTAGTATAGAAAAGTGGGAGACCCAGTACTTC.

The rearrangement joins TRBV5-1 to TRBJ1-3; 7 nucleotides match TRBD1. V lost 0 bases to trimming and J lost 2 bases; unmatched junction nucleotides: 2. Germline V CDR1 and CDR2: SGHRS, YFSETQ. CDR3 size: 15 residues. The CDR3 region is CASSLVGQAGNTIYF. The CDR3, as DNA: TGCGCCAGCAGCTTGGTAGGACAGGCTGGAAACACCATATATTTT.

The chain carries TRBV19 and TRBJ2-3, with 8 bases lining up with TRBD2. The CDR3 consists of 23 residues. V was clipped by 5 bases and J by 4 bases; unmatched bases: 32. Germline V gives CDR1 LNHDA, CDR2 SQIVND (reference sequence). Here the CDR3 reads CASSSVLTGLASSLASPADTQYF. The CDR3 DNA follows: TGTGCCAGTAGTTCCGTCCTGACAGGACTAGCTTCGTCACTGGCATCCCCCGCAGATACGCAGTATTTT.

The chain uses TRBV28 and TRBJ1-5; 10 bases match TRBD1. CDR1 is MDHEN, CDR2 SYDVKM, per germline. V was clipped by 1 base and J by 7 bases; unmatched bases: 7. CDR3 size: 16 residues. The CDR3: CASSLSPGTGDQPQHF. The CDR3 DNA reads as TGTGCCAGCAGTTTATCCCCCGGGACAGGGGACCAGCCCCAGCATTTT.

Points on this clone: The junction does not match germline at one end; this may be a read error. The identical CDR3 is also encoded by other nucleotide sequences in the sample. The V and J genes are TRBV7-9 and TRBJ2-7; TRBD2 matches 10 bases. Per germline, CDR1 SEHNR and CDR2 FQNEAQ (reference sequence). The length of the CDR3 is 13 residues. The CDR3 region is CASSLAGAYEQYF. As DNA, the CDR3 is TGTGCCAGCAGCCTAGCGGGAGCATACGAGCAGTACTTC.

This clone showed up just once. Other DNA sequences in this sample translate to the same CDR3. The J gene is TRBJ1-1, the V gene TRBV3-1 (or the pseudogene TRBV3-2); the D gene is possibly TRBD1 (5 bases). This CDR3 is built from 12 residues. Germline CDR1 is LGHDT and CDR2 is YNNKEL (reference sequence). Trimming shortened V by 3 bases and J by 6 bases, and 8 bases separated the two germline ends. CDR3 in DNA: TGTGCCAGCAGCCAGCAAGGGGCTGAAGCTTTCTTT. It is translated as CASSQQGAEAFF.

The gene calls are TRBV6-5 and TRBJ1-4, with no clear D. V shed 2 bases and J shed 8 bases, with 9 bases lying between them. Germline-derived CDR1 and CDR2 are MNHEY and SVGAGI. The CDR3 sequence is 13 residues long. The CDR3 DNA follows: TGTGCCAGCAGTTACGTCGTAGGGGAAAAACTGTTTTTT. Its translation is CASSYVVGEKLFF.

V is TRBV7-2 and J is TRBJ1-1, with D unclear. Trimming left V 5 bases short and J 7 bases short, with 8 bases between. Germline CDR1 SGHTA, CDR2 FQGNSA. The CDR3 is 11 residues long. CDR3 DNA sequence: TGTGCCAGCAGCCTAGGTATTGAAGCTTTCTTT. It translates to CASSLGIEAFF.

This clone showed up just once. J is TRBJ1-4 and V is TRBV27; TRBD1 aligns across 11 bases. This CDR3 is built from 15 residues. Germline loops: CDR1 MNHEY, CDR2 SMNVEV (reference sequence). The junction had 4 bases not matched to a gene; V was cut back by 5 bases and J by 5 bases. The DNA of the CDR3 is TGTGCCAGCAGTAGGGGGACAGGGGGAAATGAAAAACTGTTTTTT. Translating it yields CASSRGTGGNEKLFF.

J is TRBJ2-7 and V is TRBV6-6; 11 bases match TRBD1. The length of the CDR3 is 14 residues. After removal of 3 bases from V and 6 bases from J, the junction contained 4 bases not matched to a gene. CDR1 MNHNY and CDR2 SVGAGI come from the germline V gene (reference sequence). The CDR3 sequence is CASSYGTGGAEQYF. The CDR3 nucleotides read TGTGCCAGCAGTTATGGGACAGGGGGGGCCGAGCAGTACTTC.

The CDR3 DNA reads as TGCAGTGCTAGTGGGGCGAGCAATCAGCCCCAGCATTTT. Residues: CSASGASNQPQHF. The chain joins TRBV20-1 to TRBJ1-5, with D possibly TRBD1 on 5 matching bases. CDR1 and CDR2 from the germline V gene are DFQATT and SNEGSKA (reference sequence). The CDR3 totals 13 residues. Trimming stripped 3 bases from V and 1 base from J, with 7 bases between.

This clone was seen a few times. This sequence joins TRBV3-1 (or the pseudogene TRBV3-2) and TRBJ2-1, with D perhaps matching TRBD2 (6 bases). The V end lost 5 bases, the J end lost 7 bases, and 9 bases lay between the germline ends. Germline CDR1 LGHDT, CDR2 YNNKEL (reference sequence). The CDR3 consists of 12 residues. The CDR3 sequence: CASSSGFNEQFF. DNA of the CDR3: TGTGCCAGCAGCAGCGGGTTTAATGAGCAGTTCTTC.

Only a few counts were recorded for this clone. The gene calls are TRBV7-9 and TRBJ2-3; perhaps D is TRBD1 or TRBD2 (5 bases each). The V gene lost 5 bases and the J gene lost 11 bases, with 14 bases spanning the gap. Per germline, CDR1 SEHNR and CDR2 FQNEAQ (reference sequence). There are 12 residues in the CDR3. The CDR3 loop is CASSPGAKGQYF. Written as DNA, the CDR3 is TGTGCCAGCAGCCCCGGGGCCAAGGGGCAGTATTTT.

The rearrangement uses TRBV3-1 (or the pseudogene TRBV3-2) and TRBJ1-2; unclear D gene. Trimming removed 5 bases at V and 4 bases at J, with 8 bases between. CDR3 size: 12 residues. Germline lookup yields CDR1 LGHDT and CDR2 YNNKEL (reference sequence). CDR3 sequence: CASSSGGYGYTF. CDR3 DNA sequence: TGTGCCAGCAGCTCGGGCGGCTATGGCTACACCTTC.

The CDR3 nucleotides read TGTGCCAGCAGCTTGGGGACAGGGCGGTACGAAAAACTGTTTTTT. This gives the protein CASSLGTGRYEKLFF. This chain joins TRBV7-2 and TRBJ1-4; 9 bases agree with TRBD1. J was trimmed by 8 bases and V by 3 bases; bases with no gene match: 7. The CDR3 consists of 15 residues. The germline V gene encodes CDR1 SGHTA and CDR2 FQGNSA.

The chain recombines TRBV9 with TRBJ1-6, with D perhaps matching TRBD1 (5 bases). The V end lost 2 bases, the J end lost 10 bases, and 16 bases lay between the germline ends. The CDR3 sequence is 15 residues long. CDR1 is SGDLS, CDR2 YYNGEE, per germline. DNA for the CDR3: TGTGCCAGCAGCGTGGACCGGGACGCCAGATCACCCCTCCACTTT. It specifies CASSVDRDARSPLHF.

The J gene is TRBJ2-4, the V gene TRBV28; TRBD2 matches at 12 bases. This CDR3 is 17 amino acids long. CDR1 is MDHEN and CDR2 is SYDVKM in the germline V gene. The V and J ends lost 6 bases and 0 bases, in that order; junction bases with no gene match: 6. The CDR3 reads CASRTTSGREAKNIQYF. The CDR3 bases are TGTGCCAGCAGGACGACTAGCGGGAGAGAAGCCAAAAACATTCAGTACTTC.